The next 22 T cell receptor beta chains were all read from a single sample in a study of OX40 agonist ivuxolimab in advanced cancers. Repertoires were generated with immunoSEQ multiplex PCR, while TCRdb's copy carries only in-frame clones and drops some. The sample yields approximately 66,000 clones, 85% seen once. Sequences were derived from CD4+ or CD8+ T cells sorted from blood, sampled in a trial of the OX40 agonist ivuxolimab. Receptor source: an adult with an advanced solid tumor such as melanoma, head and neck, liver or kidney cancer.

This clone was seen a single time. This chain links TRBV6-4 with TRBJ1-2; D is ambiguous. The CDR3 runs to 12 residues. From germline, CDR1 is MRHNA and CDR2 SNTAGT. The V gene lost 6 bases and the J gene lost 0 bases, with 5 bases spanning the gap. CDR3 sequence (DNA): TGTGCCAGCAGAGGGCCTAACTATGGCTACACCTTC. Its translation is CASRGPNYGYTF.

CDR3 loop: CASSSIRENSYEQYF. As DNA, the CDR3 is TGTGCCAGCAGCTCGATTCGGGAAAACTCCTACGAGCAGTACTTC. This chain uses TRBV11-2 with TRBJ2-5; maybe TRBD2 (5 bases). The better agreement between TRBJ2-7 and the DNA end casts doubt on the J call. This CDR3 region has 15 residues. In germline, CDR1 is SGHAT, CDR2 FQNNGV.

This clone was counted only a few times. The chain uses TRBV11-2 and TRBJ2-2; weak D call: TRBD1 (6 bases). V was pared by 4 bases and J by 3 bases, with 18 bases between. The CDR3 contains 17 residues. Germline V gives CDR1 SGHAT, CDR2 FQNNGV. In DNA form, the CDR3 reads TGTGCCAGCAGCTGGGGTGGGGGCTTAGAGGACACCGGGGAGCTGTTTTTT. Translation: CASSWGGGLEDTGELFF.

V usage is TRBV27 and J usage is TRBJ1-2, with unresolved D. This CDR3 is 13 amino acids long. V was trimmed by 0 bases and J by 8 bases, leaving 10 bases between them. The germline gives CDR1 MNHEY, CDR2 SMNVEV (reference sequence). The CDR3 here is CASSLSVGFGYTF. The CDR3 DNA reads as TGTGCCAGCAGTTTATCGGTAGGGTTCGGCTACACCTTC.

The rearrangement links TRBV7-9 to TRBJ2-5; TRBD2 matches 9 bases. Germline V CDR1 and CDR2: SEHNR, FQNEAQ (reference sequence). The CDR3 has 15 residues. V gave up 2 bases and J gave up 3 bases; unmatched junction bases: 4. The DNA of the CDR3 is TGTGCCAGCAGCTTATATAGCGGGAGAGAAGAGACCCAGTACTTC. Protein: CASSLYSGREETQYF.

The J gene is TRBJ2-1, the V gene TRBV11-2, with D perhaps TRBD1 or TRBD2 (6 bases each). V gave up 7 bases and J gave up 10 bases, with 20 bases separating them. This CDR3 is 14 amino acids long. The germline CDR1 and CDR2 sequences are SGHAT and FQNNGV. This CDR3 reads CASTKDSSRDEQFF. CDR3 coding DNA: TGTGCCAGCACCAAGGACAGCTCGCGGGACGAGCAGTTCTTC. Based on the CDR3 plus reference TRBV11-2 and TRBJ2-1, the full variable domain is EAGVAQSPRYKIIEKRQSVAFWCNPISGHATLYWYQQILGQGPKLLIQFQNNGVVDDSQLPKDRFSAERLKGVDSTLKIQPAKLEDSAVYLCASTKDSSRDEQFFGPGTRLTVL.

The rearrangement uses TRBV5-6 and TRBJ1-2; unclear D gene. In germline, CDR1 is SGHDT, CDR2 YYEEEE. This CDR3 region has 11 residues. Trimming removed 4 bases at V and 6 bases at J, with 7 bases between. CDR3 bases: TGTGCCAGCAGCCTGAACAATGGCTACACCTTC. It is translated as CASSLNNGYTF.

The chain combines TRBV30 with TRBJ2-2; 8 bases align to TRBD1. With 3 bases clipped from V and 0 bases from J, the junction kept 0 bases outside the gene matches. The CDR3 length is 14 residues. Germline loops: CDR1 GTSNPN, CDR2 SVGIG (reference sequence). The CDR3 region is CAWRQGANTGELFF. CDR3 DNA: TGTGCCTGGAGACAGGGGGCGAACACCGGGGAGCTGTTTTTT.

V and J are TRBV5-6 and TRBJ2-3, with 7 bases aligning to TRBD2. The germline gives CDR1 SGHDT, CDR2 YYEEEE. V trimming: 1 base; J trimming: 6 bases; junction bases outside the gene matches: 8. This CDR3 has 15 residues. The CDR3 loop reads CASSLRWEGYDTQYF. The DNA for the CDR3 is TGTGCCAGCAGCTTGAGGTGGGAGGGGTACGATACGCAGTATTTT.

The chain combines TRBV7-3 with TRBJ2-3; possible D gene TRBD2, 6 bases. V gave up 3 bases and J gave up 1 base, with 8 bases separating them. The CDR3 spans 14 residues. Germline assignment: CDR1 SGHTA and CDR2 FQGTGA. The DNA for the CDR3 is TGTGCCAGCAGCTTCGGCGGGGGCACAGATACGCAGTATTTT. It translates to CASSFGGGTDTQYF.

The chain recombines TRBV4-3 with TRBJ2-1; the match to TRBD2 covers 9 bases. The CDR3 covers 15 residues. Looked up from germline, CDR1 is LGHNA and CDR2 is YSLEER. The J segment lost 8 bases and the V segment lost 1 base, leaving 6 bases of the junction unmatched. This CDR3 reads CASSQGREGLYEQFF. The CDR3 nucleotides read TGCGCCAGCAGCCAAGGGCGGGAGGGGCTCTATGAGCAGTTCTTC.

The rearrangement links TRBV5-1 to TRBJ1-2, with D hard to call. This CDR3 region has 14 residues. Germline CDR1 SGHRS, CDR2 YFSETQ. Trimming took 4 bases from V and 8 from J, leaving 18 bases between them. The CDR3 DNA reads TGCGCCAGCAGCCCCGAGTCCGGAAGACGGGGCTACACCTTC. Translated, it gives CASSPESGRRGYTF.

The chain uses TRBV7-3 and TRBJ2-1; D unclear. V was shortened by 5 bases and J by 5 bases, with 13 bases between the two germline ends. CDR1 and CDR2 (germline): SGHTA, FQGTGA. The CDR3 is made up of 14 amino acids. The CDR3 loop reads CASSHYGRNNEQFF. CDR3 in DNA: TGTGCCAGCAGCCACTACGGACGTAACAATGAGCAGTTCTTC.

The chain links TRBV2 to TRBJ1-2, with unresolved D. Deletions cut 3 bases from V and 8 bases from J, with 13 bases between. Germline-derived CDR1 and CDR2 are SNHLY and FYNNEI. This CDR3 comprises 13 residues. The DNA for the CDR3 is TGTGCCAGCAGTGACCCCGGATCGGGAGGCTACACCTTC. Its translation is CASSDPGSGGYTF.

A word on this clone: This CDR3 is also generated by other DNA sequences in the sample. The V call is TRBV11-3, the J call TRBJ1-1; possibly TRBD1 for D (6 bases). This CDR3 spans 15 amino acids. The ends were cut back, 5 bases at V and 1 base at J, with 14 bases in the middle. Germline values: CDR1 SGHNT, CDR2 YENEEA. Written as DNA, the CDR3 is TGTGCCAGCAGCGACCGGGACACCAAGAACACTGAAGCTTTCTTT. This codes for CASSDRDTKNTEAFF.

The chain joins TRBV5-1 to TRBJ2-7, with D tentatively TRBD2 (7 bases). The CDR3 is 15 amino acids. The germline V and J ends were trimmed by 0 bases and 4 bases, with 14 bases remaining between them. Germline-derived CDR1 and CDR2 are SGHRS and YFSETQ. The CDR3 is CASSLEGGPTYEQYF. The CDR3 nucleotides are TGCGCCAGCAGCTTGGAGGGGGGGCCGACTTACGAGCAGTACTTC.

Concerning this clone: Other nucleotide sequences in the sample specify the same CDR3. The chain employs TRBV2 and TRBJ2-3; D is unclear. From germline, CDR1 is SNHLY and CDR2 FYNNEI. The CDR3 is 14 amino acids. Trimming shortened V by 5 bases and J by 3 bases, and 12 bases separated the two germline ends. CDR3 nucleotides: TGTGCCAGCAGTCGGTTAGCAACAACAGATACGCAGTATTTT. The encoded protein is CASSRLATTDTQYF.

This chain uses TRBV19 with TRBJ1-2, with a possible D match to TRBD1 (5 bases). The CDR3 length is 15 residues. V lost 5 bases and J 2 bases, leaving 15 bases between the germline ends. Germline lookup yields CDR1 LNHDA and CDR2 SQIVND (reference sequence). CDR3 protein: CASSPTGSLNYGYTF. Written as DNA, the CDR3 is TGTGCCAGTAGTCCTACAGGAAGCCTAAACTATGGCTACACCTTC.

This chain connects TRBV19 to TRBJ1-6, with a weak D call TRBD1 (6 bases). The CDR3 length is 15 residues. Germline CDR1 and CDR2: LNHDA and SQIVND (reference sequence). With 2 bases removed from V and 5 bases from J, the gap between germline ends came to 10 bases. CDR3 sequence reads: CASSIKGGNNSPLHF. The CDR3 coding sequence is TGTGCCAGTAGTATAAAAGGGGGAAATAATTCACCCCTCCACTTT.

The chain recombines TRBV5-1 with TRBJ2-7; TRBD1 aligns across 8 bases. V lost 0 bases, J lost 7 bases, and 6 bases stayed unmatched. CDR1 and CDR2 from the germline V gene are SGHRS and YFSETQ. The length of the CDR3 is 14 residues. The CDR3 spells CASSLAQGAGEQYF. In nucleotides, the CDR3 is TGCGCCAGCAGCTTGGCCCAGGGGGCGGGAGAGCAGTACTTC.

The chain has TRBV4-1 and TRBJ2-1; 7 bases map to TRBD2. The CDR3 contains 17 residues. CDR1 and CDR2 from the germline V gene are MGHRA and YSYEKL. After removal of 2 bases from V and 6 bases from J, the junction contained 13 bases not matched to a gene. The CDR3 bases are TGCGCCAGCAGCCAACCCCTGCGCGGGAGCAGGCCCAATGAGCAGTTCTTC. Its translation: CASSQPLRGSRPNEQFF.

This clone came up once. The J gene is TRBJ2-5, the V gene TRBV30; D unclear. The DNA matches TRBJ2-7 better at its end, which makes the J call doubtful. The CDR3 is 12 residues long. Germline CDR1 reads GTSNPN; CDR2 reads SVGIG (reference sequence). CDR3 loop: CAWSVSKREQYF. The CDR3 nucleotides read TGTGCCTGGAGTGTATCTAAGCGCGAGCAGTACTTC.